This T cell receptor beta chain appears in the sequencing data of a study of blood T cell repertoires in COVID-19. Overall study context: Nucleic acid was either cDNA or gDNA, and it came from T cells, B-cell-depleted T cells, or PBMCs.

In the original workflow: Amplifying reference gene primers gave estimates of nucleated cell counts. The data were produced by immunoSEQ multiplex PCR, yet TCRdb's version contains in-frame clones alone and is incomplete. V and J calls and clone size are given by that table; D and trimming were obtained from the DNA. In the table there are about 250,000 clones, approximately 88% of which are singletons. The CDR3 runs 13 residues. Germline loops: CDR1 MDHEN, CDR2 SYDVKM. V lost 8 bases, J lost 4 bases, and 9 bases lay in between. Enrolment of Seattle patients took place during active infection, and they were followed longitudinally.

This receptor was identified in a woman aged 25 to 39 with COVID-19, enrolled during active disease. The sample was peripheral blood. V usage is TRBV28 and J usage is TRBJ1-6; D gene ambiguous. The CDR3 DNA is TGTGCCAGCCGTTCGGGGTATAATTCACCCCTCCACTTT. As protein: CASRSGYNSPLHF. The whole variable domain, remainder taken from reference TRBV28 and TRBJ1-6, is DVKVTQSSRYLVKRTGEKVFLECVQDMDHENMFWYRQDPGLGLRLIYFSYDVKMKEKGDIPEGYSVSREKKERFSLILESASTNQTSMYLCASRSGYNSPLHFGNGTRLTVT.